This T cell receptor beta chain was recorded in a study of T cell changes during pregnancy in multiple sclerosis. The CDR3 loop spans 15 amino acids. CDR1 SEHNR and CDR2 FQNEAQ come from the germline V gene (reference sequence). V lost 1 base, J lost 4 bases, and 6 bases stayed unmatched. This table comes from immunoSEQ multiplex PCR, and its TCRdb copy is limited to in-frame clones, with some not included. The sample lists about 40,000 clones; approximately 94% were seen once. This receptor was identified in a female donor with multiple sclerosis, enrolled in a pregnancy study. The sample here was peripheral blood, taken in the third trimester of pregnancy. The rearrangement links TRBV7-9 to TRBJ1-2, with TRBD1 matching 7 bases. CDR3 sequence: CASSLETGTGYGYTF. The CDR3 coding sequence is TGTGCCAGCAGCTTAGAGACAGGGACTGGCTATGGCTACACCTTC.